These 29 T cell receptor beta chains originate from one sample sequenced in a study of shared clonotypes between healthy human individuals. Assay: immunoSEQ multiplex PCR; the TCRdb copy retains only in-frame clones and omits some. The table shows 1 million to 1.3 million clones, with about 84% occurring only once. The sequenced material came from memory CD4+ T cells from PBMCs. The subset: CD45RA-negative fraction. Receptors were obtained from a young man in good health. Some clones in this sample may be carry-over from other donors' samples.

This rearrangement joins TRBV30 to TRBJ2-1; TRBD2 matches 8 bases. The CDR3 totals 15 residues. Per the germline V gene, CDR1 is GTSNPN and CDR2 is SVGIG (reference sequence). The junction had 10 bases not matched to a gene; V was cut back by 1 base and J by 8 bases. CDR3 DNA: TGTGCCTGGAGTGGGTTCGCGGGAGGAGAGGATGAGCAGTTCTTC. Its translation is CAWSGFAGGEDEQFF.

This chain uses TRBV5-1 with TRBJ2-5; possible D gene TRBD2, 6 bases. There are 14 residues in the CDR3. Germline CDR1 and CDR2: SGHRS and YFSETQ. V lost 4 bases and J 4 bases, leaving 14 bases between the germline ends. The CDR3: CASSVGGGRETQYF. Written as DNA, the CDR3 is TGCGCCAGCAGCGTGGGGGGTGGCCGAGAGACCCAGTACTTC.

The CDR3 here is CATRGDTQGLHQPQHF. CDR3 in DNA: TGTGCCACCCGAGGGGACACACAGGGTTTACATCAGCCCCAGCATTTT. V gene TRBV28 combines with J gene TRBJ1-5, with D perhaps matching TRBD1 (6 bases). The germline V gene encodes CDR1 MDHEN and CDR2 SYDVKM. The ends were cut back, 10 bases at V and 5 bases at J, with 24 bases in the middle. This CDR3 is built from 16 residues. Complete variable domain (other parts from reference TRBV28 and TRBJ1-5): DVKVTQSSRYLVKRTGEKVFLECVQDMDHENMFWYRQDPGLGLRLIYFSYDVKMKEKGDIPEGYSVSREKKERFSLILESASTNQTSMYLCATRGDTQGLHQPQHFGDGTRLSIL.

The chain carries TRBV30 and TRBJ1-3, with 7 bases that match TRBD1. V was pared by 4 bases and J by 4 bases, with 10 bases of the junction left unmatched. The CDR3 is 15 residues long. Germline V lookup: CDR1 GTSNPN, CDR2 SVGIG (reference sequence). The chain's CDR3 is CAWNQDRTGGNTIYF. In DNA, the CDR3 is TGTGCCTGGAATCAAGATAGGACAGGAGGAAACACCATATATTTT.

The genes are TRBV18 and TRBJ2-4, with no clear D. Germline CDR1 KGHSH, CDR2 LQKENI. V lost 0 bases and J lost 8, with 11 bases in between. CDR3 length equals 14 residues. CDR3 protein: CASSPPYDTDIQYF. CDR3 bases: TGTGCCAGCTCACCACCCTACGACACAGACATTCAGTACTTC.

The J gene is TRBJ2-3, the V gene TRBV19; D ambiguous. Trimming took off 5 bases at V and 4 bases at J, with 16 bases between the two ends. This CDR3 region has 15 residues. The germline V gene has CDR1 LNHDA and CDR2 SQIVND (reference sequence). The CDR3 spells CASSPSTLRADTQYF. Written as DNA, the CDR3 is TGTGCCAGTAGTCCCAGTACCTTGCGCGCAGATACGCAGTATTTT.

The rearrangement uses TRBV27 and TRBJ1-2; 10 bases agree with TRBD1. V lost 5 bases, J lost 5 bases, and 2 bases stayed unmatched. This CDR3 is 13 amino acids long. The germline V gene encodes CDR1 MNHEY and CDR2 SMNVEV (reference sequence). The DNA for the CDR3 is TGTGCCAGCAGTAGGACAGGGGGATATGGCTACACCTTC. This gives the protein CASSRTGGYGYTF.

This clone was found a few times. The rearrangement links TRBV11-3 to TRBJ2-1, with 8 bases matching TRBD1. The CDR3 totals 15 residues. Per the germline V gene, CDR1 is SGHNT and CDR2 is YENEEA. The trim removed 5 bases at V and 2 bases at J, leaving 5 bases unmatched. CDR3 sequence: CASSAGQGAYNEQFF. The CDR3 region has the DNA TGTGCCAGCAGCGCCGGACAGGGAGCCTACAATGAGCAGTTCTTC.

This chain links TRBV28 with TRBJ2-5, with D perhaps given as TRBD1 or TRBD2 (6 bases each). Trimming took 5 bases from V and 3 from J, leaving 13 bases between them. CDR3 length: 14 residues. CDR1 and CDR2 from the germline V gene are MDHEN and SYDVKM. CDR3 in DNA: TGTGCCAGCAGTCCCGGGGGCGGGAAAGAGACCCAGTACTTC. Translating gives CASSPGGGKETQYF.

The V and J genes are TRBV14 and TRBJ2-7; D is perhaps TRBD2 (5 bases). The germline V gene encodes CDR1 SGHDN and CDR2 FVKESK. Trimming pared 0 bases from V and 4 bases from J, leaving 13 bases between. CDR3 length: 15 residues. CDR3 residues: CASSQDVALSYEQYF. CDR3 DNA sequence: TGTGCCAGCAGCCAAGACGTAGCGCTCTCGTACGAGCAGTACTTC.

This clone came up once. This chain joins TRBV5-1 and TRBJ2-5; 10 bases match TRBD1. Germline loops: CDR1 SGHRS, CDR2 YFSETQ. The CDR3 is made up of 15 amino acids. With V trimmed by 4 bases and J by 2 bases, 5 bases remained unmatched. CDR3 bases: TGCGCCAGCAGCCCAAGGGACAGGGGTCAAGAGACCCAGTACTTC. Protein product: CASSPRDRGQETQYF.

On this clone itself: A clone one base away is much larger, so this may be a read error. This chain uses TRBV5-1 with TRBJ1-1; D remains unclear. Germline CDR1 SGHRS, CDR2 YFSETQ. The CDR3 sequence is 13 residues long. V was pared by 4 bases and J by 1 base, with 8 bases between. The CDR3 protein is CASSLQPNTEAFF. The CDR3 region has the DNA TGCGCCAGCAGCCTACAACCGAACACTGAAGCTTTCTTT.

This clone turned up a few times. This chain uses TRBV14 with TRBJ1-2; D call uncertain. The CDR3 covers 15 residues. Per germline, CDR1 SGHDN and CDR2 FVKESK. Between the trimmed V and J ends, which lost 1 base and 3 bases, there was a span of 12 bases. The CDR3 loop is CASSQGIGLDYGYTF. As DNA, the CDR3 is TGTGCCAGCAGCCAAGGGATCGGACTTGACTATGGCTACACCTTC.

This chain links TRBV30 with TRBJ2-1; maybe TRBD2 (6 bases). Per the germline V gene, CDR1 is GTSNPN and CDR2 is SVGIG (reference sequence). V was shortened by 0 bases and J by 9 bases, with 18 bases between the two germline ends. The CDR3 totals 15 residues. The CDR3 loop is CAWSVWGGQRGEQFF. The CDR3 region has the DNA TGTGCCTGGAGTGTATGGGGAGGCCAGAGGGGTGAGCAGTTCTTC. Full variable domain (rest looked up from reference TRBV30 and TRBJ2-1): SQTIHQWPATLVQPVGSPLSLECTVEGTSNPNLYWYRQAAGRGLQLLFYSVGIGQISSEVPQNLSASRPQDRQFILSSKKLLLSDSGFYLCAWSVWGGQRGEQFFGPGTRLTVL.

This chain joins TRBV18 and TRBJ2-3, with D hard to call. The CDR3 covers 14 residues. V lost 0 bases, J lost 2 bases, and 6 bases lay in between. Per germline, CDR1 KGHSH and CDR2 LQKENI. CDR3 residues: CASSPPTNTDTQYF. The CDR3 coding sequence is TGTGCCAGCTCACCACCTACGAACACAGATACGCAGTATTTT. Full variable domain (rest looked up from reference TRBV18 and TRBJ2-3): NAGVMQNPRHLVRRRGQEARLRCSPMKGHSHVYWYRQLPEEGLKFMVYLQKENIIDESGMPKERFSAEFPKEGPSILRIQQVVRGDSAAYFCASSPPTNTDTQYFGPGTRLTVL.

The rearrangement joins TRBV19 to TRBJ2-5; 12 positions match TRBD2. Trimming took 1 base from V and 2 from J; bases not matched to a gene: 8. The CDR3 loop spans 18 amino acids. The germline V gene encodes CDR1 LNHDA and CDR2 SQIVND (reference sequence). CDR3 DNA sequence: TGTGCCAGTAGTATAGGTTTCCTAGCGGGAGGGATACAAGAGACCCAGTACTTC. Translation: CASSIGFLAGGIQETQYF. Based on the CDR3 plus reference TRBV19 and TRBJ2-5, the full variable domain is DGGITQSPKYLFRKEGQNVTLSCEQNLNHDAMYWYRQDPGQGLRLIYYSQIVNDFQKGDIAEGYSVSREKKESFPLTVTSAQKNPTAFYLCASSIGFLAGGIQETQYFGPGTRLLVL.

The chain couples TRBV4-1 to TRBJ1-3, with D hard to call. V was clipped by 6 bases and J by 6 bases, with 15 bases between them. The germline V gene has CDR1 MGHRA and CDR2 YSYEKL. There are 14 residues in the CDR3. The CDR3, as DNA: TGCGCCAGCAGTCGGACGGTCCACGAAAACACCATATATTTT. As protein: CASSRTVHENTIYF.

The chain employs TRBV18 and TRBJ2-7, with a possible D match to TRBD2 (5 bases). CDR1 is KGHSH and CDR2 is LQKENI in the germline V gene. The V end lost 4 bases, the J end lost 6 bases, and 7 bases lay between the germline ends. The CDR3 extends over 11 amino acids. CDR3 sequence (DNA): TGTGCCAGCTCACTTGGACTCGAGCAGTACTTC. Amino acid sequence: CASSLGLEQYF.

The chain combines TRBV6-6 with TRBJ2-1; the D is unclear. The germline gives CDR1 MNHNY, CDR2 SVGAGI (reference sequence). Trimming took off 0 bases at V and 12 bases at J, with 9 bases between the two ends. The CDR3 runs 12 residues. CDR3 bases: TGTGCCAGCAGTTACTCGCTGGGGATGCAGTTCTTC. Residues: CASSYSLGMQFF.

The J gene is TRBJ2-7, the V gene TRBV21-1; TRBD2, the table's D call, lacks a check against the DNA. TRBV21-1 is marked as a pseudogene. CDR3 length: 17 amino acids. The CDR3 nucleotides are TGTGCCAGCAGCAAAAAAGGAGTTGCAAGCCGTCGGTACGAGCAGTACTTC. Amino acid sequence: CASSKKGVASRRYEQYF.

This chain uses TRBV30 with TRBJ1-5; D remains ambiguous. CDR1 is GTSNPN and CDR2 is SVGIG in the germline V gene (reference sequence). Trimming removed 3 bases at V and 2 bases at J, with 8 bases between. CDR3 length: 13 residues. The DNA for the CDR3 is TGTGCCTGGAGAGAGGCAGGCAATCAGCCCCAGCATTTT. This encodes CAWREAGNQPQHF. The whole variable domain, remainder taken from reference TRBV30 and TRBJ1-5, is SQTIHQWPATLVQPVGSPLSLECTVEGTSNPNLYWYRQAAGRGLQLLFYSVGIGQISSEVPQNLSASRPQDRQFILSSKKLLLSDSGFYLCAWREAGNQPQHFGDGTRLSIL.

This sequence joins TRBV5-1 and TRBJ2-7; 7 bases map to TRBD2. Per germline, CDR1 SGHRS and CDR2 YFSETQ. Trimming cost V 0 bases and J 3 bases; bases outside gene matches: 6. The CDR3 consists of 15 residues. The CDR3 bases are TGCGCCAGCAGCTTGGCTAGCGGACGCAACTACGAGCAGTACTTC. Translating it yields CASSLASGRNYEQYF. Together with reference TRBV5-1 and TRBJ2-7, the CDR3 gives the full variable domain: KAGVTQTPRYLIKTRGQQVTLSCSPISGHRSVSWYQQTPGQGLQFLFEYFSETQRNKGNFPGRFSGRQFSNSRSEMNVSTLELGDSALYLCASSLASGRNYEQYFGPGTRLTVT.

This CDR3 is CASSLESGPRDEQYF. CDR3 bases: TGTGCCAGCAGCTTAGAGAGCGGGCCTAGGGACGAGCAGTACTTC. V usage is TRBV7-2 and J usage is TRBJ2-7, with D tentatively TRBD2 (6 bases). The CDR3 consists of 15 residues. The V end lost 1 base, the J end lost 5 bases, and 15 bases lay between the germline ends. Per the germline V gene, CDR1 is SGHTA and CDR2 is FQGNSA.

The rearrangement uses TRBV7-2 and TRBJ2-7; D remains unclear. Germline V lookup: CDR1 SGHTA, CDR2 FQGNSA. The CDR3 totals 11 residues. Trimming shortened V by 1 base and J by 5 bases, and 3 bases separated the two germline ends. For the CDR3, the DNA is TGTGCCAGCAGCTTAGAAGACGAGCAGTACTTC. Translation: CASSLEDEQYF.

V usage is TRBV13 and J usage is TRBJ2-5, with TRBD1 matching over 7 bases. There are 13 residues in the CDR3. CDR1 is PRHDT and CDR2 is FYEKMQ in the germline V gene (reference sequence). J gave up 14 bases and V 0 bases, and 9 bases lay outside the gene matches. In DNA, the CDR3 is TGTGCCAGCAGCTTAGGTTCCGACAGGGCCCCATACTTC. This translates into CASSLGSDRAPYF.

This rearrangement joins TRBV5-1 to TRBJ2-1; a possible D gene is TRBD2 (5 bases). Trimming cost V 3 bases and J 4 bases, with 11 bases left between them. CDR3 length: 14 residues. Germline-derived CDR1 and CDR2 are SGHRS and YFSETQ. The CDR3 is CASSSGREYNEQFF. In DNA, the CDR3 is TGCGCCAGCAGCTCGGGTCGGGAATACAATGAGCAGTTCTTC.

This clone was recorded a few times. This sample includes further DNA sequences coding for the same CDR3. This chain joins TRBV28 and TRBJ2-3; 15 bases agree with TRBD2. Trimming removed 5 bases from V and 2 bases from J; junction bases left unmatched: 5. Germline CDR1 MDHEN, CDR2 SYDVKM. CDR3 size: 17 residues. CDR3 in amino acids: CASSPGTSGRYTDTQYF. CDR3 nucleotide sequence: TGTGCCAGCAGTCCCGGGACTAGCGGGAGGTACACAGATACGCAGTATTTT. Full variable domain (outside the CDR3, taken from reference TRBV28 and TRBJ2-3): DVKVTQSSRYLVKRTGEKVFLECVQDMDHENMFWYRQDPGLGLRLIYFSYDVKMKEKGDIPEGYSVSREKKERFSLILESASTNQTSMYLCASSPGTSGRYTDTQYFGPGTRLTVL.

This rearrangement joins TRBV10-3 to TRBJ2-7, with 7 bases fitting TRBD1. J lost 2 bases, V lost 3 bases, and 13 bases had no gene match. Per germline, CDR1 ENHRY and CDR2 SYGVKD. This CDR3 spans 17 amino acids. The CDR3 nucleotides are TGTGCCATCAGTGATCCCCCCTCAACCGGGACAGCCTACGAGCAGTACTTC. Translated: CAISDPPSTGTAYEQYF.

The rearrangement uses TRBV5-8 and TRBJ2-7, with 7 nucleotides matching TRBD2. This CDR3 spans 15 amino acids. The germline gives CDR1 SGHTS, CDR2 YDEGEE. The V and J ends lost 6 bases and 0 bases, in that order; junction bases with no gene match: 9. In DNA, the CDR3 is TGTGCCAGCACATCCCTAGCGGAGGCCTCCTACGAGCAGTACTTC. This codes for CASTSLAEASYEQYF.